These 8 T cell receptor beta chains came from one sample sequenced in a study of blood T cell repertoires in COVID-19. Sequencing used immunoSEQ multiplex PCR; TCRdb keeps in-frame clones, though not all of them. Here the sample spans around 160,000 clones, 84% being singletons. Sequenced input: PBMCs or T cells enriched from blood (not recorded which). These receptors were obtained from a woman aged 45 to 65 who had been exposed to COVID-19.

V gene TRBV7-6 combines with J gene TRBJ2-7, with 8 bases fitting TRBD1. The CDR3 is made up of 13 amino acids. With 5 bases clipped from V and 4 bases from J, the junction kept 4 bases outside the gene matches. In germline, CDR1 is SGHVS, CDR2 FNYEAQ. The CDR3 sequence is CASSPRDRYEQYF. DNA of the CDR3: TGTGCCAGCAGCCCGCGGGACAGGTACGAGCAGTACTTC.

This chain joins TRBV2 and TRBJ1-4, with D maybe TRBD1 (6 bases). The CDR3 length is 16 residues. Looked up from germline, CDR1 is SNHLY and CDR2 is FYNNEI. Trimming shortened V by 6 bases and J by 8 bases, and 22 bases separated the two germline ends. CDR3 coding DNA: TGTGCCAGCAGGTCCCTTGAGGCAGGGGAGTGGGAAAAACTGTTTTTT. It encodes CASRSLEAGEWEKLFF. The variable domain in full, with the rest retrieved from reference TRBV2 and TRBJ1-4, is EPEVTQTPSHQVTQMGQEVILRCVPISNHLYFYWYRQILGQKVEFLVSFYNNEISEKSEIFDDQFSVERPDGSNFTLKIRSTKLEDSAMYFCASRSLEAGEWEKLFFGSGTQLSVL.

J is TRBJ2-2 and V is TRBV12-3 or TRBV12-4; D remains unclear. V gave up 5 bases and J gave up 5 bases, with 9 bases separating them. The CDR3 covers 13 residues. In nucleotides, the CDR3 is TGTGCCAGCAGTCCGTCGGTGACCGGGGAGCTGTTTTTT. Translating gives CASSPSVTGELFF.

The rearrangement uses TRBV7-2 and TRBJ2-1; 7 positions match TRBD2. Trimming at V came to 5 bases and at J to 10 bases, leaving 8 bases not matched to a gene. CDR1 and CDR2 (germline): SGHTA, FQGNSA. This CDR3 region has 13 residues. The CDR3: CASSLDPGGEQFF. Written as DNA, the CDR3 is TGTGCCAGCAGCCTGGACCCCGGGGGGGAGCAGTTCTTC.

In its sample, this clone ranks as medium-sized. This chain connects TRBV4-3 to TRBJ2-6, with TRBD2 as a possible D gene (5 bases). Deletions cut 0 bases from V and 2 bases from J, with 8 bases between. The CDR3 contains 16 residues. The germline gives CDR1 LGHNA, CDR2 YSLEER. CDR3 region: CASSQDRGTGANVLTF. The CDR3 nucleotides are TGCGCCAGCAGCCAAGATCGGGGAACTGGGGCCAACGTCCTGACTTTC.

The chain is built from TRBV19 and TRBJ2-7; 7 bases match TRBD2. Germline CDR1 LNHDA, CDR2 SQIVND (reference sequence). The CDR3 covers 14 residues. V shed 8 bases, J shed 6 bases, and the junction held 13 bases outside the gene matches. CDR3 sequence (DNA): TGTGCCAGTGCAAGCGGAGCGGGACCTCTCGAGCAGTACTTC. Translated: CASASGAGPLEQYF.

The gene calls are TRBV7-6 and TRBJ1-1, with D unclear. The V gene's germline CDR1 is SGHVS and CDR2 FNYEAQ. The CDR3 totals 13 residues. With 2 bases removed from V and 1 base from J, the gap between germline ends came to 5 bases. CDR3 sequence reads: CASSLMRNTEAFF. Written as DNA, the CDR3 is TGTGCCAGCAGCTTAATGAGGAACACTGAAGCTTTCTTT.

The rearrangement uses TRBV5-4 and TRBJ2-2, with TRBD2 identical over 10 bases. Germline-derived CDR1 and CDR2 are SGHNT and YYREEE (reference sequence). V was pared by 5 bases and J by 4 bases, with 14 bases of the junction left unmatched. This CDR3 comprises 18 residues. The CDR3 is CASSRELAGSFGTGELFF. CDR3 sequence (DNA): TGTGCCAGCAGTCGGGAACTAGCGGGAAGCTTTGGCACCGGGGAGCTGTTTTTT.